The TCR beta chain under discussion was sequenced for a study of blood T cell repertoires in COVID-19. Germline V gene data show CDR1 as MDHEN and CDR2 as SYDVKM. CDR3 length: 14 amino acids. The V end lost 5 bases, the J end lost 8 bases, and 18 bases lay between the germline ends. The method was immunoSEQ multiplex PCR; TCRdb's version includes in-frame clones alone and lacks a portion of them. The table shows 150,000 to 160,000 clones, with under 95% occurring only once. The sequencing input was peripheral blood. The rearrangement joins TRBV28 to TRBJ1-2; D gene ambiguous. This receptor was identified in a man aged 45-60 years with acute or convalescent COVID-19. CDR3 sequence (DNA): TGTGCCAGCAGTACCCCACAGTACACTCGGGGCTACACCTTC. Encoded protein: CASSTPQYTRGYTF.